This T cell receptor (beta chain) comes out of a study of blood T cell repertoires in COVID-19 (dated by TCRdb to about 2020). At the level of the whole study: Collaborator samples came from the United States, Italy and Spain and covered acute and convalescent phases of COVID-19. The material from the prospective study consisted of cDNA or gDNA derived from T cells, B-cell-depleted T cells, or PBMCs. The dataset comprised deeply sampled blood TCRbeta repertoires from subjects exposed to, actively infected with, or recovered from COVID-19. The repertoires were released in a freely available public database intended as a resource for research on the immune response to SARS-CoV-2. Samples came from the ongoing ImmuneRACE study (first 160 participants) plus 1,254 subjects from 6 global collaborators. Sample metadata almost always included a de-identified subject ID, COVID-19 status, age in years and sex. Where HLA class I and class II types were available, the types were taken from metadata supplied by the sample provider, not from assay-based typing.

General findings and caveats noted by the study authors: The quantity of clinical and demographic metadata differed by source and by participant and was supplied without curation.

V is clipped by 5 bases and J by 0 bases, and the sequence between their germline boundaries is 8 bases long. CDR1 SQVTM and CDR2 ANQGSEA were looked up in the germline V gene. The CDR3, from cysteine to phenylalanine, totals 12 residues. CDR3 DNA is the only sequence kept; it has 36 bases, read in frame from the first base. TCRbeta CDR3 regions were amplified from genomic DNA by means of the immunoSEQ Assay, a bias-controlled multiplex PCR. On the study's bioinformatics: The number of nucleated cells in each sample was estimated from the amplification of reference gene primers within the assay. To quantify the absolute abundance of each unique TCRbeta CDR3 rearrangement, sequence reads were collapsed and filtered. For each sample, productive Simpson clonality was calculated by taking the square root of Simpson's diversity index across productive rearrangements. The table was pulled from immuneACCESS by TCRdb, which kept in-frame rearrangements only. Such tables lose some clones; where checked, under half of the loss comes from unresolved V genes, and the rest has no known cause. D and trimming were read from the DNA, whereas the V and J calls and clone size are those reported in that table. Within this sample are around 67,000 clones, with 85% to 90% of them counted one time only. The ten largest clones represent 1.9% of the sample.

The collaborating institutions used their own protocols to collect whole blood in K2EDTA tubes. For TCRbeta analysis, collaborators shipped samples as frozen whole blood, isolated PBMCs, or DNA extracted from either of those sample types. A note on this clone: Its antigen target is currently unknown. Per-base quality was not reported, and no clone a single base away is much larger than it.

Material for sequencing was peripheral blood. The source of this sequence is an elderly woman with active or convalescent COVID-19. The V and J segments used are TRBV29-1 and TRBJ2-7; the D gene cannot be resolved reliably. The bases are TGCAGCGTTTTAGAGAGCTCCTACGAGCAGTACTTC. It is translated as CSVLESSYEQYF.